This T cell receptor beta chain comes out of a study of T cell responses to AZD1222 COVID-19 vaccine. Overall study results and limits: Variant regions that are unmutated are reportedly the target of nearly half of spike-specific TCRs. Elevations in Spike-specific TCR breadth and depth followed administration of two AZD1222 doses.

The data were produced by immunoSEQ multiplex PCR, yet TCRdb's version contains in-frame clones alone and is incomplete. In the table there are 130,000 or so clones, over 85% of which are singletons. V was pared by 8 bases and J by 0 bases, with 10 bases of the junction left unmatched. Germline V gene data show CDR1 as MNHEY and CDR2 as SMNVEV (reference sequence). The CDR3 runs to 18 residues. As for this clone: The antigen remains undetermined.

Here the sequenced sample was peripheral blood, taken on day 0 of AZD1222 vaccination. The V gene is TRBV27, the J gene TRBJ2-6, with 10 bases matching TRBD1. This clonotype originated in an adult in good health. The chain's CDR3 is CASGPGTGVLSGANVLTF. CDR3 coding DNA: TGTGCCAGCGGCCCCGGGACAGGGGTCCTCTCTGGGGCCAACGTCCTGACTTTC.